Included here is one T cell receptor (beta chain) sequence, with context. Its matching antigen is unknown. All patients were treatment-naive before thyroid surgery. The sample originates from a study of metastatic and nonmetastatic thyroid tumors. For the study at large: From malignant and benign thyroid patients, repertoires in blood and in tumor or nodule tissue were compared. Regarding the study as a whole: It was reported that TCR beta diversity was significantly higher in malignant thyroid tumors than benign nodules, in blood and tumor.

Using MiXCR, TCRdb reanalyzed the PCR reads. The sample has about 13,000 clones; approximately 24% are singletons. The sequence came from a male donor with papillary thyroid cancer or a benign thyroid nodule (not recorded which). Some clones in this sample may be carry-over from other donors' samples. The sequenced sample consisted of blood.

This CDR3 is CASSLDRVAYNEQFF. CDR3 DNA sequence: TGTGCCAGCAGCCTTGACAGGGTGGCGTACAATGAGCAGTTCTTC. The rearrangement links TRBV27 to TRBJ2-1; 7 bases are a match to TRBD1. The CDR3 loop spans 15 amino acids. J gave up 4 bases and V 6 bases, and 9 bases lay outside the gene matches. In germline, CDR1 is MNHEY, CDR2 SMNVEV (reference sequence).